This T cell receptor (beta chain) was sequenced for a study of cytomegalovirus exposure and HLA in healthy donors. Study conclusions and caveats: Whilst most TCR sequences proved rare, a subset of public TCRs occurred across many donors.

A note on this clone: What it binds is unknown. The same CDR3 is also encoded by other DNA sequences in this sample.

Germline CDR1 and CDR2: SEHNR and FQNEAQ (reference sequence). The CDR3 has 12 amino acids. V lost 1 base to trimming and J lost 4 bases, with 2 bases between them. Repertoires were generated with immunoSEQ multiplex PCR, while TCRdb's copy carries only in-frame clones and drops some. The sample records 150,000 to 200,000 clones, 86% being singletons. This receptor was identified in a woman aged 30 to 39 in good health and CMV-seronegative. Sequencing was done on a sample of PBMCs. The gene calls are TRBV7-9 and TRBJ1-5; D remains unclear. CDR3 in DNA: TGTGCCAGCAGCTTAGGAAATCAGCCCCAGCATTTT. Its protein is CASSLGNQPQHF.